The 30 T cell receptor beta chains listed next were all sequenced from one sample in a study of shared clonotypes between healthy human individuals. Clones were read by immunoSEQ multiplex PCR, and TCRdb kept only the in-frame ones, dropping some. The sample contains over a million clones, 65% to 80% of which appear only once. Specimen: memory CD4+ T cells sorted from blood. Sample subset: CD45RA-negative fraction. The receptors originated from a man aged 18 to 35 in good health.

This clone was seen just once. The chain couples TRBV25-1 to TRBJ2-7; D unclear. The CDR3 consists of 14 residues. Trimming took 2 bases from V and 2 from J, leaving 10 bases between them. Looked up from germline, CDR1 is MGHDK and CDR2 is SYGVNS. CDR3 in amino acids: CASSEPSGAYEQYF. As DNA, the CDR3 is TGTGCCAGCAGTGAACCGTCCGGCGCCTACGAGCAGTACTTC.

On this clone: This sample includes further DNA sequences coding for the same CDR3. The chain combines TRBV5-1 with TRBJ2-3; D is uncertain. From germline, CDR1 is SGHRS and CDR2 YFSETQ. V gave up 4 bases and J gave up 4 bases, with 4 bases separating them. The CDR3 has 11 amino acids. The CDR3: CASSISDTQYF. The DNA of the CDR3 is TGCGCCAGCAGCATATCAGATACGCAGTATTTT.

The chain recombines TRBV28 with TRBJ1-2; no clear D gene. Deletions cut 8 bases from V and 3 bases from J, with 13 bases between. The germline V gene has CDR1 MDHEN and CDR2 SYDVKM. CDR3 length: 13 residues. The CDR3 here is CASCIGQDYGYTF. The CDR3 DNA follows: TGTGCCAGCTGCATCGGTCAGGACTATGGCTACACCTTC.

This clone appeared a single time. Other DNA sequences from this sample encode an identical CDR3 as well. The rearrangement uses TRBV7-2 and TRBJ2-5; D call uncertain. CDR1 and CDR2 from the germline V gene are SGHTA and FQGNSA. This CDR3 is built from 14 residues. V was clipped by 1 base and J by 2 bases, with 8 bases between them. In DNA, the CDR3 is TGTGCCAGCAGCTTAGGGGTGGGACAAGAGACCCAGTACTTC. Its protein product is CASSLGVGQETQYF.

This chain connects TRBV15 to TRBJ2-1; the D call may be TRBD1 or TRBD2 (6 bases each). The V gene's germline CDR1 is LNHNV and CDR2 YYDKDF (reference sequence). This CDR3 contains 14 residues. The V gene lost 7 bases and the J gene lost 2 bases, with 12 bases spanning the gap. The CDR3 bases are TGTGCCACCACTGGGGGGCTCACCTACAATGAGCAGTTCTTC. Translating gives CATTGGLTYNEQFF.

The table lists this clone with many counts. The rearrangement links TRBV10-2 to TRBJ2-3; TRBD2 matches 8 bases. The germline CDR1 and CDR2 sequences are WSHSY and SAAADI. The CDR3 loop spans 14 amino acids. Trimming removed 4 bases from V and 1 base from J; junction bases left unmatched: 1. The CDR3 loop reads CASSGTSRTDTQYF. CDR3 DNA: TGCGCCAGCAGTGGGACTAGCCGCACAGATACGCAGTATTTT.

The chain links TRBV30 to TRBJ2-1, with 15 nucleotides matching TRBD2. The CDR3 loop spans 14 amino acids. The V gene's germline CDR1 is GTSNPN and CDR2 SVGIG (reference sequence). V was pared by 3 bases and J by 9 bases, with 3 bases of the junction left unmatched. CDR3 protein: CAWSRTSGGAEQFF. The CDR3 DNA reads TGTGCCTGGAGCCGGACTAGCGGGGGGGCTGAGCAGTTCTTC.

This chain joins TRBV30 and TRBJ2-7; D is perhaps TRBD1 (6 bases). Germline V gene lookup returns CDR1 GTSNPN and CDR2 SVGIG (reference sequence). CDR3 size: 13 residues. V was pared by 3 bases and J by 6 bases, with 15 bases between. CDR3 nucleotides: TGTGCCTGGAGACAACAGGGAAATGGCGAGCAGTACTTC. Its protein is CAWRQQGNGEQYF.

The genes are TRBV6-1 and TRBJ1-2, with D possibly being TRBD1 (6 bases). This CDR3 spans 14 amino acids. V was cut by 2 bases and J by 4 bases, with 11 bases left in between. The germline CDR1 and CDR2 sequences are MNHNS and SASEGT. Here the CDR3 reads CASSESGQIYGYTF. CDR3 DNA sequence: TGTGCCAGCAGTGAATCAGGACAGATCTATGGCTACACCTTC.

J is TRBJ1-4 and V is TRBV7-3; D ambiguous. The CDR3 runs to 15 residues. V lost 4 bases, J lost 5 bases, and 14 bases lay in between. In germline, CDR1 is SGHTA, CDR2 FQGTGA. The CDR3 DNA sequence: TGTGCCAGCAGCTCCAGTGGGCAGCCCAATGAAAAACTGTTTTTT. Translation: CASSSSGQPNEKLFF.

The chain combines TRBV30 with TRBJ2-3; D might be TRBD1 (6 bases). Germline V gives CDR1 GTSNPN, CDR2 SVGIG (reference sequence). Deletions cut 5 bases from V and 5 bases from J, with 17 bases between. The length of the CDR3 is 14 residues. CDR3 sequence reads: CAWAGTLHGDTQYF. The DNA of the CDR3 is TGTGCCTGGGCTGGGACACTACACGGAGATACGCAGTATTTT.

This clone occurred a few times. V usage is TRBV7-9 and J usage is TRBJ1-1; D might be TRBD1 (5 bases). CDR1 and CDR2 from the germline V gene are SEHNR and FQNEAQ (reference sequence). The CDR3 is made up of 16 amino acids. V lost 5 bases, J lost 4 bases, and 20 bases lay in between. The chain's CDR3 is CASSALGGGIGTEAFF. The CDR3 DNA reads as TGTGCCAGCAGCGCCTTGGGCGGGGGGATAGGCACTGAAGCTTTCTTT.

This clone was seen once. V usage is TRBV21-1 and J usage is TRBJ2-3. TRBV21-1 is assigned pseudogene status. The CDR3 loop spans 16 amino acids. The CDR3 DNA follows: TGTGCCAGCAGCAAAGTTACGGCAGAAAGCACAGATACGCAGTATTTT. It codes for CASSKVTAESTDTQYF.

This clone was seen a handful of times. The chain couples TRBV5-6 to TRBJ1-6; D is uncertain. Germline V lookup: CDR1 SGHDT, CDR2 YYEEEE. The CDR3 extends over 14 amino acids. Trimming took 2 bases from V and 6 from J, leaving 9 bases between them. The CDR3 is CASSLADLNSPLHF. The CDR3 DNA is TGTGCCAGCAGCTTAGCCGACCTTAATTCACCCCTCCACTTT.

As for this clone: Different DNA sequences within this sample yield the same CDR3. The chain recombines TRBV2 with TRBJ2-7; D is ambiguous. From germline, CDR1 is SNHLY and CDR2 FYNNEI. The CDR3 extends over 12 amino acids. The germline V and J ends were trimmed by 6 bases and 0 bases, with 6 bases remaining between them. CDR3 sequence reads: CASSQSSYEQYF. CDR3 DNA: TGTGCCAGCAGCCAGAGCTCCTACGAGCAGTACTTC.

As for this clone: This may stem from a read error, because a much larger clone lies one nucleotide away. The chain combines TRBV7-6 with TRBJ2-7, with a weak D call TRBD2 (5 bases). Trimming pared 1 base from V and 4 bases from J, leaving 8 bases between. The CDR3 loop spans 13 amino acids. In germline, CDR1 is SGHVS, CDR2 FNYEAQ. CDR3 protein: CASSLGEGYEQYF. DNA for the CDR3: TGTGCCAGCAGCTTAGGTGAGGGTTACGAGCAGTACTTC.

This clone was detected only a few times. The J gene is TRBJ1-2, the V gene TRBV5-1; TRBD1 matches 8 bases. V lost 0 bases to trimming and J lost 6 bases; unmatched junction nucleotides: 4. The CDR3 has 14 residues. Germline V CDR1 and CDR2: SGHRS, YFSETQ. CDR3 sequence (DNA): TGCGCCAGCAGCTTGGTATTGGACAGGGATGGCTACACCTTC. It yields the protein CASSLVLDRDGYTF.

V is TRBV30 and J is TRBJ1-5, with 8 bases that match TRBD1. V gave up 3 bases and J gave up 7 bases; unmatched junction bases: 5. The CDR3 extends over 13 amino acids. Germline-derived CDR1 and CDR2 are GTSNPN and SVGIG (reference sequence). The CDR3 spells CAWSGQGAQPQHF. CDR3 DNA: TGTGCCTGGAGCGGCCAGGGGGCCCAGCCCCAGCATTTT.

The V gene is TRBV5-4, the J gene TRBJ2-4; 7 nucleotides line up with TRBD2. CDR1 SGHNT and CDR2 YYREEE come from the germline V gene (reference sequence). The V and J ends lost 3 bases and 8 bases, in that order; junction bases with no gene match: 17. The CDR3 runs to 17 residues. CDR3 loop: CASSYGGRGETSDIQYF. CDR3 DNA sequence: TGTGCCAGCAGCTATGGAGGGAGGGGAGAAACTTCTGACATTCAGTACTTC.

The rearrangement links TRBV2 to TRBJ2-3; TRBD2 aligns across 13 bases. V lost 5 bases, J lost 9 bases, and 14 bases stayed unmatched. The CDR3 has 17 amino acids. The germline gives CDR1 SNHLY, CDR2 FYNNEI. The CDR3 loop is CASSLAIGTSGTLTQYF. The CDR3 DNA reads as TGTGCCAGCAGTTTGGCTATAGGGACTAGCGGGACTCTGACGCAGTATTTT.

This clone appeared a few times. The genes are TRBV28 and TRBJ1-5; 7 bases fit TRBD1. The CDR3 consists of 15 residues. Germline CDR1 is MDHEN and CDR2 is SYDVKM. The junction had 4 bases not matched to a gene; V was cut back by 2 bases and J by 3 bases. CDR3 DNA sequence: TGTGCCAGCAGTTTAAGGGGACAGTACAATCAGCCCCAGCATTTT. Translated: CASSLRGQYNQPQHF.

The chain carries TRBV5-1 and TRBJ2-7; possible D gene TRBD2, 6 bases. CDR1 and CDR2 from the germline V gene are SGHRS and YFSETQ. The V end was cut by 0 bases, the J end by 0 bases, with 10 bases between. The CDR3 loop spans 15 amino acids. The CDR3 DNA reads TGCGCCAGCAGCTTGGGGGACTGGACCTCCTACGAGCAGTACTTC. Translated, it gives CASSLGDWTSYEQYF.

This clone was observed once. This chain's CDR3 is CATGQVNSPLHF. In DNA form, the CDR3 reads TGTGCCACCGGACAGGTGAATTCACCCCTCCACTTT. This sequence joins TRBV27 and TRBJ1-6, with 7 bases fitting TRBD1. The germline gives CDR1 MNHEY, CDR2 SMNVEV (reference sequence). There are 12 residues in the CDR3. The V and J ends lost 10 bases and 7 bases, in that order; junction bases with no gene match: 4.

The V call is TRBV28, the J call TRBJ2-7; 8 bases are shared with TRBD1. The V gene end was trimmed by 4 bases and the J gene end by 0 bases; junction bases not matched to a gene: 2. The germline gives CDR1 MDHEN, CDR2 SYDVKM. This CDR3 is built from 14 residues. The CDR3 DNA follows: TGTGCCAGCAGTTCGGGACAGGCCTCCTACGAGCAGTACTTC. Translating gives CASSSGQASYEQYF.

The genes are TRBV5-4 and TRBJ2-7; D gene unclear. CDR3 size: 13 residues. Germline V CDR1 and CDR2: SGHNT, YYREEE (reference sequence). V dropped 4 bases and J dropped 3 bases, with 11 bases sitting between them. The CDR3 region is CASSVSVDYEQYF. The DNA of the CDR3 is TGTGCCAGCAGCGTTTCCGTTGACTACGAGCAGTACTTC.

The chain carries TRBV5-4 and TRBJ2-7, with D maybe TRBD2 (5 bases). Germline V gene lookup returns CDR1 SGHNT and CDR2 YYREEE (reference sequence). The length of the CDR3 is 13 residues. V lost 1 base and J 7 bases, leaving 12 bases between the germline ends. This CDR3 reads CASSLPGVVEQYF. The CDR3, as DNA: TGTGCCAGCAGCTTGCCCGGGGTCGTAGAGCAGTACTTC.

The rearrangement uses TRBV2 and TRBJ1-2, with D possibly TRBD1 on 5 matching bases. The CDR3 sequence is 16 residues long. Trimming took off 6 bases at V and 0 bases at J, with 17 bases between the two ends. CDR1 is SNHLY, CDR2 FYNNEI, per germline. The CDR3 DNA is TGTGCCAGCAGCCAAGGGGTGGGCAGAGCTAACTATGGCTACACCTTC. This translates into CASSQGVGRANYGYTF.

This clone was picked up many times. The chain is built from TRBV11-2 and TRBJ2-1; 8 nucleotides align to TRBD2. Germline assignment: CDR1 SGHAT and CDR2 FQNNGV. The CDR3 runs 18 residues. After removal of 5 bases from V and 0 bases from J, the junction contained 12 bases not matched to a gene. DNA for the CDR3: TGTGCCAGCAGCCCACGGCCTCCCGGGACTAGCTCCTACAATGAGCAGTTCTTC. Residues: CASSPRPPGTSSYNEQFF.

Many counts were recorded for this clone. The V call is TRBV10-3, the J call TRBJ2-1, with D hard to call. V was trimmed by 7 bases and J by 3 bases, leaving 28 bases between them. Germline values: CDR1 ENHRY, CDR2 SYGVKD. This CDR3 has 19 residues. The chain's CDR3 is CAIKRGASSSPANYNEQFF. The CDR3 nucleotides read TGTGCCATCAAAAGAGGCGCATCTTCCTCCCCAGCGAACTACAATGAGCAGTTCTTC.

CDR3 sequence reads: CASSLKGDKLFF. For the CDR3, the DNA is TGTGCCAGCAGCTTAAAAGGGGACAAGCTGTTTTTT. The rearrangement links TRBV7-6 to TRBJ2-2; D may be TRBD1 (6 bases). The CDR3 contains 12 residues. The germline gives CDR1 SGHVS, CDR2 FNYEAQ. Trimming removed 2 bases at V and 12 bases at J, with 10 bases between. Supplemented by reference TRBV7-6 and TRBJ2-2, the full variable domain reads GAGVSQSPRYKVTKRGQDVALRCDPISGHVSLYWYRQALGQGPEFLTYFNYEAQQDKSGLPNDRFSAERPEGSISTLTIQRTEQRDSAMYRCASSLKGDKLFFGEGSRLTVL.